These T cell receptor beta chains were read from a single sample in a study of TIL therapy for anti-PD-1-resistant metastatic lung cancer. The protocol was immunoSEQ multiplex PCR, while the TCRdb copy is restricted to in-frame clones and leaves out a portion. The data contain just under 60,000 clones, 73% of them singletons. Specimen: blood, collected at baseline. Receptor source: a person aged 30 to 80 with non-small cell lung cancer. Both conserved end residues are trimmed from each CDR3. Clone size is shown for a subset of rows, as once, few, many or a class of expanded clone.

clone_size: .; j_call: TRBJ2-1; v_call: TRBV7-2; cdr3_aa: ASSGRGGEQF
clone_size: .; j_call: TRBJ1-4; v_call: TRBV7-9; cdr3_aa: ASSLANPGGREKLF
clone_size: .; j_call: TRBJ2-3; v_call: TRBV11-2; cdr3_aa: ASSLFPASTDTQY
clone_size: .; j_call: TRBJ2-7; v_call: TRBV7-7; cdr3_aa: ASSFSAGGEQY
clone_size: .; j_call: TRBJ2-7; v_call: TRBV18; cdr3_aa: ASSPFRDRAYEQY
clone_size: .; j_call: TRBJ2-2; v_call: TRBV27; cdr3_aa: ASKGTGELF
clone_size: .; j_call: TRBJ2-3; v_call: TRBV11-3; cdr3_aa: ASSFGLATDTQY
clone_size: .; j_call: TRBJ2-1; v_call: TRBV11-1; cdr3_aa: ASSFQDPWGQF
clone_size: .; j_call: TRBJ2-7; v_call: TRBV27; cdr3_aa: ASRLAGSHEQY
clone_size: once; j_call: TRBJ2-5; v_call: TRBV27; cdr3_aa: ASSFRGAREETQY
clone_size: .; j_call: TRBJ1-2; v_call: TRBV4-3; cdr3_aa: ASSQLGQDYGYT
clone_size: .; j_call: TRBJ2-3; v_call: TRBV4-3; cdr3_aa: ASSQEIRYGTGTDTQY
clone_size: .; j_call: TRBJ2-1; v_call: TRBV7-2; cdr3_aa: ASSGNSGGGNEQF
clone_size: once; j_call: TRBJ2-1; v_call: TRBV15; cdr3_aa: ATSRVDSYNEQF
clone_size: .; j_call: TRBJ2-3; v_call: TRBV4-3; cdr3_aa: ASSQEEPGVRTDTQY
clone_size: .; j_call: TRBJ1-2; v_call: TRBV7-9; cdr3_aa: ASSSPRQGDYGYT
clone_size: .; j_call: TRBJ1-1; v_call: TRBV29-1; cdr3_aa: SVETQSHTEAF
clone_size: .; j_call: TRBJ2-7; v_call: TRBV6-6; cdr3_aa: ASSYSGGGYEQY
clone_size: .; j_call: TRBJ1-2; v_call: TRBV5-6; cdr3_aa: ASSAGGLKSYGYT